This paragraph reports one T cell receptor (beta chain). Its specificity is not known. Germline CDR1 and CDR2: LNHNV and YYDKDF (reference sequence). The CDR3 is 15 amino acids. V was cut by 7 bases and J by 2 bases, with 17 bases left in between. This entry belongs to a study of blood T cells in healthy people across ages. The study's findings and limits: In the absence of known donor CMV status, changes in expanded clonotypes were possibly confounded.

Combining a sample-barcoded 5' primer with a J-beta primer mix, a second PCR ran for roughly 7 to 11 cycles. TCRdb reprocessed the 5' RACE reads with MiXCR, giving one entry per CDR3 protein. The sample has about 640,000 distinct CDR3 sequences, 45% to 65% seen once. This TCR was sampled from a man between 60 and 75 years old in good health. Source material: blood. This chain uses TRBV15 with TRBJ2-5; D may correspond to TRBD1 or TRBD2 (5 bases each). The chain's CDR3 is CATTSRWGSQETQYF. CDR3 bases: TGTGCCACCACCTCCCGTTGGGGGAGTCAAGAGACCCAGTACTTC.